The next 32 T cell receptor beta chains were all read from a single sample in a study of identical twins. TCRdb reprocessed the 5' RACE reads with MiXCR, giving one entry per CDR3 protein. The profile shows about 520,000 distinct CDR3 sequences, roughly a fifth of them singletons. These data also formed part of another study, on T cells expressing NK-cell markers.

The sample taken for sequencing was CD4+ T cells sorted from blood. These receptors originate from a woman between 18 and 30 years old in good health.

This clonotype was seen more than once but under ten times. V usage is TRBV15 and J usage is TRBJ2-3; weak D call: TRBD2 (6 bases). Looked up from germline, CDR1 is LNHNV and CDR2 is YYDKDF (reference sequence). V lost 3 bases and J lost 0, with 10 bases in between. The CDR3 is 15 amino acids. CDR3 sequence reads: CATSSYSGSTDTQYF. For the CDR3, the DNA is TGTGCCACCAGCAGTTACAGCGGGAGCACAGATACGCAGTATTTT.

This clonotype has only a few counts. The V call is TRBV3-1, the J call TRBJ2-7; D could derive from TRBD1 or TRBD2 (6 bases each). The V gene's germline CDR1 is LGHDT and CDR2 YNNKEL (reference sequence). V lost 4 bases, J lost 7 bases, and 14 bases lay in between. The CDR3 covers 13 residues. Here the CDR3 DNA reads TGTGCCAGCAGCCCCGGAGGGGGTAGGGAGCAGTACTTC. This gives the protein CASSPGGGREQYF.

This clonotype occurred many times. The chain carries TRBV5-1 and TRBJ2-7, with TRBD2 matching over 12 bases. In germline, CDR1 is SGHRS, CDR2 YFSETQ. This CDR3 region has 17 residues. V lost 3 bases, J lost 6 bases, and 13 bases stayed unmatched. CDR3 bases: TGCGCCAGCAGCTCCTCAAATACTAGCGGGAGGTTTGGCGAGCAGTACTTC. The encoded protein is CASSSSNTSGRFGEQYF.

The chain combines TRBV3-1 with TRBJ2-1, with 7 bases matching TRBD2. Germline V gene data show CDR1 as LGHDT and CDR2 as YNNKEL (reference sequence). V trimming: 1 base; J trimming: 5 bases; junction bases outside the gene matches: 8. This CDR3 has 16 amino acids. CDR3 nucleotides: TGTGCCAGCAGCCAAGGTGGTCTAGCGGTCAACAATGAGCAGTTCTTC. This sequence encodes CASSQGGLAVNNEQFF.

This clonotype was detected ten times or more. This sequence joins TRBV2 and TRBJ1-1; no firm D call. Germline V gives CDR1 SNHLY, CDR2 FYNNEI. The CDR3 totals 11 residues. Here the CDR3 DNA reads TGTGCTGGAACAGTGAACACTGAAGCTTTCTTT. It specifies CAGTVNTEAFF.

This clonotype was picked up a small number of times. The V call is TRBV10-3, the J call TRBJ1-3; D gene ambiguous. The V end lost 10 bases, the J end lost 0 bases, and 7 bases lay between the germline ends. The CDR3 is made up of 12 amino acids. Germline lookup yields CDR1 ENHRY and CDR2 SYGVKD. The CDR3 DNA sequence: TGTGCCACTGACAACTCTGGAAACACCATATATTTT. Protein: CATDNSGNTIYF.

The rearrangement uses TRBV7-2 and TRBJ2-7, with D possibly TRBD1 on 6 matching bases. The germline gives CDR1 SGHTA, CDR2 FQGNSA. This CDR3 has 13 residues. V lost 4 bases, J lost 9 bases, and 16 bases lay in between. CDR3 nucleotide sequence: TGTGCCAGCAGCTCGGACAGTTGGCTTGGGCAGTACTTC. This gives the protein CASSSDSWLGQYF.

This clonotype has just a few counts. V usage is TRBV12-3 or TRBV12-4 and J usage is TRBJ1-3; D is unresolved. The ends were cut back, 2 bases at V and 0 bases at J, with 11 bases in the middle. The CDR3 is 16 amino acids. In DNA form, the CDR3 reads TGTGCCAGCAGTTTAACTTTAGCGGGCTCTGGAAACACCATATATTTT. Translated, it gives CASSLTLAGSGNTIYF.

This chain joins TRBV20-1 and TRBJ2-1, with TRBD2 matching over 9 bases. V lost 6 bases and J lost 4; bases outside the gene matches: 10. The germline gives CDR1 DFQATT, CDR2 SNEGSKA (reference sequence). This CDR3 region has 15 residues. The DNA of the CDR3 is TGCAGTGCCCCGGGGGCGGGGGGGTTGTACAATGAGCAGTTCTTC. It codes for CSAPGAGGLYNEQFF.

This chain uses TRBV29-1 with TRBJ2-1; D is possibly TRBD1 (5 bases). V lost 6 bases and J 8 bases, leaving 11 bases between the germline ends. The V gene's germline CDR1 is SQVTM and CDR2 ANQGSEA. The CDR3 runs 11 residues. The CDR3 protein is CSVAVGDEQFF. CDR3 DNA sequence: TGCAGCGTCGCCGTAGGGGATGAGCAGTTCTTC.

This clonotype was counted between two and nine times. The V and J genes are TRBV3-1 and TRBJ1-6; TRBD1 is a possible D gene (5 bases). CDR3 length: 14 amino acids. The ends were cut back, 7 bases at V and 10 bases at J, with 17 bases in the middle. Germline V gene sequence: CDR1 LGHDT, CDR2 YNNKEL (reference sequence). CDR3 nucleotide sequence: TGTGCCAGCACACGAGGGGCAGGGACCTCACCCCTCCACTTT. This encodes CASTRGAGTSPLHF.

This clonotype was seen repeatedly, ten times or more. The rearrangement links TRBV29-1 to TRBJ1-2; 8 positions match TRBD1. Looked up from germline, CDR1 is SQVTM and CDR2 is ANQGSEA. The CDR3 loop spans 11 amino acids. Losses at the gene ends were 4 bases for V and 8 bases for J; bases not matched to a gene: 3. DNA for the CDR3: TGCAGCGTTGGCAGGGGGCAAGGCTACACCTTC. It is translated as CSVGRGQGYTF.

This clonotype showed up many times. The chain links TRBV20-1 to TRBJ2-4; possibly TRBD2 for D (7 bases). There are 14 residues in the CDR3. Germline-derived CDR1 and CDR2 are DFQATT and SNEGSKA (reference sequence). V was cut by 3 bases and J by 1 base, with 10 bases left in between. This chain's CDR3 is CSAREGGAKNIQYF. The CDR3 DNA sequence: TGCAGTGCTAGGGAGGGGGGGGCCAAAAACATTCAGTACTTC.

In this sample, this clonotype turned up a few times. This chain links TRBV12-3 or TRBV12-4 with TRBJ2-1; no definite D call. CDR3 length equals 15 residues. Trimming removed 1 base from V and 2 bases from J, with 9 bases in between. The CDR3 region is CASSLEVTTYNEQFF. For the CDR3, the DNA is TGTGCCAGCAGTTTAGAAGTGACGACCTACAATGAGCAGTTCTTC.

The chain combines TRBV10-3 with TRBJ2-1; TRBD2 agrees at 8 bases. Unmatched junction bases numbered 14, after V lost 9 bases and J lost 4 bases. The CDR3 loop spans 16 amino acids. In germline, CDR1 is ENHRY, CDR2 SYGVKD. DNA for the CDR3: TGTGCCATGAGAAGCGGGGGCCCAAACAATTACAATGAGCAGTTCTTC. This codes for CAMRSGGPNNYNEQFF.

The gene calls are TRBV4-2 and TRBJ2-1; D is unclear. Germline V gene sequence: CDR1 LGHNA, CDR2 YNFKEQ. The CDR3 is 21 residues long. The V end lost 4 bases, the J end lost 0 bases, and 28 bases lay between the germline ends. The CDR3 loop reads CASSLGLVKIVYLSSYNEQFF. In nucleotides, the CDR3 is TGTGCCAGCAGCCTAGGGCTTGTTAAAATAGTCTATCTAAGCTCCTACAATGAGCAGTTCTTC.

The rearrangement joins TRBV5-1 to TRBJ2-1, with TRBD1 identical over 8 bases. With 4 bases clipped from V and 1 base from J, the junction kept 7 bases outside the gene matches. The CDR3 loop spans 16 amino acids. The germline CDR1 and CDR2 sequences are SGHRS and YFSETQ. The CDR3 spells CASSRQGQGSYNEQFF. The CDR3 DNA sequence: TGCGCCAGCAGCCGACAAGGACAGGGATCCTACAATGAGCAGTTCTTC.

This clonotype was found a few times. The genes are TRBV3-1 and TRBJ2-7, with TRBD1 matching over 7 bases. The V segment lost 2 bases and the J segment 3 bases; nucleotides outside the gene matches: 4. In germline, CDR1 is LGHDT, CDR2 YNNKEL (reference sequence). The CDR3 length is 14 residues. The CDR3 region is CASSQRGGNYEQYF. DNA of the CDR3: TGTGCCAGCAGCCAAAGAGGGGGCAACTACGAGCAGTACTTC.

A note on this clonotype: This may stem from a read error, because a much larger clone lies one nucleotide away. The rearrangement joins TRBV20-1 to TRBJ2-2, with D perhaps assigned TRBD1 or TRBD2 (5 bases each). The CDR3 loop spans 17 amino acids. Germline assignment: CDR1 DFQATT and CDR2 SNEGSKA (reference sequence). DNA of the CDR3: TGCTGTGCTAGAGATCCGTCGGGGCTTGCGAACACCGGGGAGCTGTTTTTT. Translation gives CCARDPSGLANTGELFF.

The chain has TRBV5-1 and TRBJ2-5; 11 bases match TRBD2. Trimming removed 0 bases from V and 0 bases from J; junction bases left unmatched: 4. Germline V gives CDR1 SGHRS, CDR2 YFSETQ. The CDR3 is 17 residues long. In nucleotides, the CDR3 is TGCGCCAGCAGCTTGGGGCTAGCGGGGGGCCACCAAGAGACCCAGTACTTC. Amino acids: CASSLGLAGGHQETQYF.

This chain links TRBV6-1 with TRBJ1-1; D gene uncertain. With 6 bases removed from V and 2 bases from J, the gap between germline ends came to 13 bases. Germline V gene data show CDR1 as MNHNS and CDR2 as SASEGT. The CDR3 spans 14 residues. The CDR3 DNA reads as TGTGCCAGCAGCTCAGCCGTAACCAACACTGAAGCTTTCTTT. It encodes CASSSAVTNTEAFF.

This clonotype was counted between two and nine times. J is TRBJ2-5 and V is TRBV7-2; 8 nucleotides agree with TRBD2. The germline CDR1 and CDR2 sequences are SGHTA and FQGNSA. The V segment lost 5 bases and the J segment 5 bases; nucleotides outside the gene matches: 10. The CDR3 totals 15 residues. The CDR3 is CASSRPSGRGETQYF. The CDR3 region has the DNA TGTGCCAGCAGCCGACCCAGCGGGAGAGGGGAGACCCAGTACTTC.

This clonotype was seen a handful of times. The rearrangement joins TRBV10-3 to TRBJ1-1; 8 bases line up with TRBD1. V lost 10 bases, J lost 2 bases, and 6 bases stayed unmatched. This CDR3 contains 13 residues. The germline V gene has CDR1 ENHRY and CDR2 SYGVKD. The CDR3 protein is CANSGTGNTEAFF. CDR3 nucleotide sequence: TGTGCCAACTCTGGGACAGGCAACACTGAAGCTTTCTTT.

This clonotype was counted only a few times. The rearrangement uses TRBV6-6 and TRBJ1-2, with TRBD1 matching over 8 bases. Per germline, CDR1 MNHNY and CDR2 SVGAGI (reference sequence). The CDR3 totals 13 residues. Germline trimming cut 6 bases from V and 6 bases from J; bases unmatched to any gene: 6. The CDR3 sequence: CASSLQGGNGYTF. CDR3 coding DNA: TGTGCCAGCAGCCTACAGGGGGGAAATGGCTACACCTTC.

This clonotype was counted between two and nine times. The chain joins TRBV20-1 to TRBJ2-1; 8 bases are a match to TRBD2. Germline CDR1 reads DFQATT; CDR2 reads SNEGSKA (reference sequence). The CDR3 consists of 13 residues. The V gene end was trimmed by 7 bases and the J gene end by 2 bases; junction bases not matched to a gene: 4. The CDR3 here is CSVERGTYNEQFF. Written as DNA, the CDR3 is TGCAGTGTCGAGCGGGGGACCTACAATGAGCAGTTCTTC.

This clonotype has just one count. The chain employs TRBV2 and TRBJ2-7; 11 bases map to TRBD1. The germline gives CDR1 SNHLY, CDR2 FYNNEI. The J segment lost 4 bases and the V segment lost 5 bases, leaving 4 bases of the junction unmatched. The CDR3 totals 14 residues. The CDR3 is CASSQGQGVYEQYF. CDR3 coding DNA: TGTGCCAGCAGTCAGGGACAGGGGGTTTACGAGCAGTACTTC.

This clonotype was recorded only once. The chain is built from TRBV20-1 and TRBJ2-1; the match to TRBD2 covers 10 bases. Per the germline V gene, CDR1 is DFQATT and CDR2 is SNEGSKA (reference sequence). This CDR3 is 14 amino acids long. J gave up 6 bases and V 6 bases, and 8 bases lay outside the gene matches. Here the CDR3 reads CSALTSGVGNEQFF. As DNA, the CDR3 is TGCAGTGCGCTAACTAGCGGGGTGGGCAATGAGCAGTTCTTC.

The CDR3, as DNA: TGCAGTGCTAGAATCCAACTCACTGAAGCTTTCTTT. It translates to CSARIQLTEAFF. The chain carries TRBV20-1 and TRBJ1-1; D ambiguous. CDR3 length equals 12 residues. Trimming stripped 2 bases from V and 4 bases from J, with 8 bases between. Germline V gives CDR1 DFQATT, CDR2 SNEGSKA (reference sequence).

This clonotype was seen more than once but under ten times. The genes are TRBV20-1 and TRBJ1-2, with 8 bases fitting TRBD1. This CDR3 is 12 amino acids long. Germline CDR1 is DFQATT and CDR2 is SNEGSKA (reference sequence). Trimming removed 6 bases from V and 4 bases from J; junction bases left unmatched: 4. CDR3 protein: CSARTGLYGYTF. The CDR3 nucleotides read TGCAGTGCAAGGACAGGGCTCTATGGCTACACCTTC.

The rearrangement joins TRBV20-1 to TRBJ2-3; 11 bases match TRBD2. In germline, CDR1 is DFQATT, CDR2 SNEGSKA (reference sequence). J lost 1 base, V lost 6 bases, and 6 bases had no gene match. The CDR3 is made up of 15 amino acids. The CDR3 reads CSASGLAGGTDTQYF. The CDR3 DNA reads as TGCAGTGCCTCAGGACTAGCGGGCGGCACAGATACGCAGTATTTT.

This clonotype was found a few times. V and J are TRBV4-1 and TRBJ1-1; D is possibly TRBD1 (5 bases). The CDR3 length is 15 residues. CDR1 MGHRA and CDR2 YSYEKL come from the germline V gene. Trimming took off 4 bases at V and 0 bases at J, with 12 bases between the two ends. CDR3 nucleotides: TGCGCCAGCAGCCGGGGGAGCATCATGAACACTGAAGCTTTCTTT. This translates into CASSRGSIMNTEAFF.

This clonotype was observed a few times. The chain employs TRBV20-1 and TRBJ2-3; TRBD2 agrees at 9 bases. The CDR3 covers 14 residues. Germline V lookup: CDR1 DFQATT, CDR2 SNEGSKA (reference sequence). V dropped 1 base and J dropped 5; count of bases not matched to a gene: 4. CDR3: CSARGRGGEDTQYF. The DNA of the CDR3 is TGCAGTGCTAGAGGGCGGGGGGGAGAAGATACGCAGTATTTT.